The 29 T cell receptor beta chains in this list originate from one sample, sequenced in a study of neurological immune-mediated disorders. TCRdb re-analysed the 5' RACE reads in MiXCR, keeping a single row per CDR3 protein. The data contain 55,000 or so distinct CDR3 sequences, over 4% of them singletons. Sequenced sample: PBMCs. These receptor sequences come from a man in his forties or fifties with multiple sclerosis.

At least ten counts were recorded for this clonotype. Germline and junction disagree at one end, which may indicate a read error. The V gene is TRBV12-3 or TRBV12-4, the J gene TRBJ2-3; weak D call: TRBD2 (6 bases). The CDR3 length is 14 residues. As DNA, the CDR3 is TGCGCCAGCAGCTTGGCGGGGAGCACAGATACGCAGTATTTT. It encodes CASSLAGSTDTQYF.

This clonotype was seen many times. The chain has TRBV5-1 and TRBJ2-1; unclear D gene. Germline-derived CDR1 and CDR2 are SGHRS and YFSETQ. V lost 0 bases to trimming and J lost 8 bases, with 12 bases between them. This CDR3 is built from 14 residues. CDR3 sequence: CASSLAGGGDEQFF. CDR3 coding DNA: TGCGCCAGCAGCTTGGCTGGTGGTGGCGATGAGCAGTTCTTC.

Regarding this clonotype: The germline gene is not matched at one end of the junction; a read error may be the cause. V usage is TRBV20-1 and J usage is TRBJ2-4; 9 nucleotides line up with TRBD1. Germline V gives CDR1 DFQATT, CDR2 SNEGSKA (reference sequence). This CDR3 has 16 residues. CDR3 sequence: CSARDPQQGARNIQYF. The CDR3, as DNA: TGCAGTGCCAGAGATCCCCAACAGGGGGCAAGAAACATTCAGTACTTC.

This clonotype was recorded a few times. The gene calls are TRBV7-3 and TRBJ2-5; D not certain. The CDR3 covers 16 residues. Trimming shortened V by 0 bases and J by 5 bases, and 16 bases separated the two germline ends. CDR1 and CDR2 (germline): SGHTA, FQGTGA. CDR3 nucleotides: TGTGCCAGCAGCTTAACAGGGTTGGTAAAAAAGGAGACCCAGTACTTC. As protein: CASSLTGLVKKETQYF.

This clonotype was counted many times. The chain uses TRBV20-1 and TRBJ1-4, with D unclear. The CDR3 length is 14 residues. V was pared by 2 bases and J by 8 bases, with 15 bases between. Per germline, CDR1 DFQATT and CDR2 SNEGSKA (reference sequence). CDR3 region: CSARPSEDREKLFF. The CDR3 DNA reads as TGCAGTGCTAGACCCAGCGAGGATCGAGAAAAACTGTTTTTT.

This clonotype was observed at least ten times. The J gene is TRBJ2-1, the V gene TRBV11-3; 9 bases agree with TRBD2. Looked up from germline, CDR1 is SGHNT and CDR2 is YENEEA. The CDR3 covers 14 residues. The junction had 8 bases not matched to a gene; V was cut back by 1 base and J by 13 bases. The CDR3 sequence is CASSLAGSGSPQFF. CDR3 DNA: TGTGCCAGCAGCTTAGCGGGTAGCGGGAGTCCTCAGTTCTTC.

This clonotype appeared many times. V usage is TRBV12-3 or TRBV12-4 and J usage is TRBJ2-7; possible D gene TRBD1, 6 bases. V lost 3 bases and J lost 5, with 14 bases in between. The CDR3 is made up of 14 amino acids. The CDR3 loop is CASSFLLQGNEQYF. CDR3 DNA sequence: TGTGCCAGCAGTTTCCTCCTACAGGGCAACGAGCAGTACTTC.

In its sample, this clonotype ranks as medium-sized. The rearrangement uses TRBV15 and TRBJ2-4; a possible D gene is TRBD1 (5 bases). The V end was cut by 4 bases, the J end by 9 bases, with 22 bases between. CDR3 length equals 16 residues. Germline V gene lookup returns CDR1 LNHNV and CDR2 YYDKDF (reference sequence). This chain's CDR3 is CATSITATWSDSIQYF. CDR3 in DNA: TGTGCCACCAGCATTACCGCGACGTGGAGTGACAGCATTCAGTACTTC. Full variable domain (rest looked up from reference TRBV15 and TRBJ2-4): DAMVIQNPRYQVTQFGKPVTLSCSQTLNHNVMYWYQQKSSQAPKLLFHYYDKDFNNEADTPDNFQSRRPNTSFCFLDIRSPGLGDTAMYLCATSITATWSDSIQYFGAGTRLSVL.

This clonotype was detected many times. CDR3 sequence reads: CASSQDDQGVALGYNEQFF. The CDR3 DNA sequence: TGCGCCAGCAGCCAAGATGACCAGGGAGTGGCCCTGGGGTACAATGAGCAGTTCTTC. V is TRBV4-1 and J is TRBJ2-1; D assignment may be TRBD1 or TRBD2 (5 bases each). Trimming cost V 0 bases and J 4 bases, with 22 bases left between them. CDR1 MGHRA and CDR2 YSYEKL come from the germline V gene. This CDR3 comprises 19 residues.

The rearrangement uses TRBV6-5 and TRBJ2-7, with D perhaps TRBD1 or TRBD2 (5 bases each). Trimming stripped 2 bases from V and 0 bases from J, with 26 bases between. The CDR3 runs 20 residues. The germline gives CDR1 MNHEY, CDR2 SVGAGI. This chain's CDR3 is CASSYRPPGRTLSFSYEQYF. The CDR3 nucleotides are TGTGCCAGCAGTTACCGACCCCCGGGACGGACACTCAGTTTCTCCTACGAGCAGTACTTC.

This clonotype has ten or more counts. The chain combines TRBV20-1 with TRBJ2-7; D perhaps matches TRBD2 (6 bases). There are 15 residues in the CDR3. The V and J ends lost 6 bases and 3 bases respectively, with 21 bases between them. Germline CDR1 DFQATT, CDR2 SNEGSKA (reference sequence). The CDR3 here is CSASTRTSRLYEQYF. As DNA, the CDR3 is TGCAGTGCAAGTACAAGAACTAGCAGACTCTACGAGCAGTACTTC.

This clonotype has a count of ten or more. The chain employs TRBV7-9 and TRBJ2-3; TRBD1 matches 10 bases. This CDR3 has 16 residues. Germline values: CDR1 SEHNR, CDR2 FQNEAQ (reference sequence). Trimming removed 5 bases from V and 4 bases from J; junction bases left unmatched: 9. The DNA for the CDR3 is TGTGCCAGCAGCCCACCCGGGACAGGGGACGCAGATACGCAGTATTTT. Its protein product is CASSPPGTGDADTQYF.

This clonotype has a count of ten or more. This CDR3 is CASSLLFPETQYF. For the CDR3, the DNA is TGTGCCAGCAGCTTATTGTTTCCGGAGACCCAGTACTTC. This chain joins TRBV7-2 and TRBJ2-5, with D uncertain. The CDR3 has 13 residues. In germline, CDR1 is SGHTA, CDR2 FQGNSA. V lost 2 bases, J lost 5 bases, and 9 bases lay in between.

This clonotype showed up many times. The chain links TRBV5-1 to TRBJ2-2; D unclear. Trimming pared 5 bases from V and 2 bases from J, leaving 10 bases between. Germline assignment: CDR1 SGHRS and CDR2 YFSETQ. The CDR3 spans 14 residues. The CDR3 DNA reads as TGCGCCAGCAGTGGAACAGTTAACACCGGGGAGCTGTTTTTT. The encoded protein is CASSGTVNTGELFF.

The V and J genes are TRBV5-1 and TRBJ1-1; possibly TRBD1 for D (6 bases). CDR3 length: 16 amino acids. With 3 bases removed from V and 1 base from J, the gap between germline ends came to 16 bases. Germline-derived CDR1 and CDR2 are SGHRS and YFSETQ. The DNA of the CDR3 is TGCGCCAGCAGCTCACAAACCGGGACAAAGAACACTGAAGCTTTCTTT. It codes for CASSSQTGTKNTEAFF.

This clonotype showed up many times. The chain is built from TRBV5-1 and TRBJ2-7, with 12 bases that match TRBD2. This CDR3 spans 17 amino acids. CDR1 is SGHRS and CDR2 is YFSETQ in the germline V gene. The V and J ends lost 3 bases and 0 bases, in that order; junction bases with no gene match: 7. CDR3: CASSYRLAGVYSYEQYF. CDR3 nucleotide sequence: TGCGCCAGCAGCTATAGACTAGCGGGAGTTTACTCCTACGAGCAGTACTTC.

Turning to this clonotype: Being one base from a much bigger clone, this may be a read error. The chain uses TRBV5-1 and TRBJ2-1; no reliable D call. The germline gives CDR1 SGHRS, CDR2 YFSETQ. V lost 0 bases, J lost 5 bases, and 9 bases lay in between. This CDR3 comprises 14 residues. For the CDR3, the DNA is TGCGCCAGCAGCTTGGTGAAAGCGAACAATGAGCAGTTCTTC. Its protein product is CASSLVKANNEQFF.

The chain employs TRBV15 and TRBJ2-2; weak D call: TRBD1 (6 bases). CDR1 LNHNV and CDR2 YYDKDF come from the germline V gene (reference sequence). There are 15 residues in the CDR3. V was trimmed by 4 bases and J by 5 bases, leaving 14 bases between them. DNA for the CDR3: TGTGCCACCAGCATCGACAGGATGGGGACCGGGGAGCTGTTTTTT. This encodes CATSIDRMGTGELFF.

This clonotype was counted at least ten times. Written as DNA, the CDR3 is TGTGCCAGCAGACCCGGACAGGCCAACTATGGCTACACCTTC. It codes for CASRPGQANYGYTF. This chain connects TRBV27 to TRBJ1-2; 7 nucleotides line up with TRBD1. Per the germline V gene, CDR1 is MNHEY and CDR2 is SMNVEV (reference sequence). After removal of 6 bases from V and 2 bases from J, the junction contained 6 bases not matched to a gene. This CDR3 has 14 residues.

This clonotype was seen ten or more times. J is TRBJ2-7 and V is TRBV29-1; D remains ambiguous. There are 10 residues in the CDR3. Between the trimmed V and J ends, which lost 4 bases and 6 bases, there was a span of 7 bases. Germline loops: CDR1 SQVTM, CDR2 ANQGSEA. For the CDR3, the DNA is TGCAGCGTTGGCTGGCCCGAGCAGTACTTC. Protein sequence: CSVGWPEQYF.

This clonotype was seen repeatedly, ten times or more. In DNA form, the CDR3 reads TGTGCCAGCAGCCCCCAGGGGCGCCCGATGGGTACGCAGTATTTT. Amino acid sequence: CASSPQGRPMGTQYF. J is TRBJ2-3 and V is TRBV7-3, with D possibly being TRBD1 (6 bases). The germline gives CDR1 SGHTA, CDR2 FQGTGA. The CDR3 covers 15 residues. V lost 5 bases, J lost 8 bases, and 20 bases lay in between.

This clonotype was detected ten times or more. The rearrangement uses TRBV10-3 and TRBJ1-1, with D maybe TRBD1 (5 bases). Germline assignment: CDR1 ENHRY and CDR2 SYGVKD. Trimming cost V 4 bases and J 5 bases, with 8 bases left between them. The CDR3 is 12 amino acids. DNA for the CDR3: TGTGCCATCAGTGGGGGGGGGACTGAAGCTTTCTTT. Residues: CAISGGGTEAFF.

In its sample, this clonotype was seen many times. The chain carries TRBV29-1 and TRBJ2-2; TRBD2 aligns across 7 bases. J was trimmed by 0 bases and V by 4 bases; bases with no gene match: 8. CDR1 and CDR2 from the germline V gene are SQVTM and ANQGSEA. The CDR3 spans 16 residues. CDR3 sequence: CSVVTPRGANTGELFF. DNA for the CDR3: TGCAGCGTTGTCACGCCCCGGGGGGCGAACACCGGGGAGCTGTTTTTT.

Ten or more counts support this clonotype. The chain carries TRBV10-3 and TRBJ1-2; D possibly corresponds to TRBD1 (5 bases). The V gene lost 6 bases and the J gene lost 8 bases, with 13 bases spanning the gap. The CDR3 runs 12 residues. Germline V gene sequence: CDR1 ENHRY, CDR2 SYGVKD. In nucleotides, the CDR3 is TGTGCCATCAGCCCCGGGACTAAAGGCTACACCTTC. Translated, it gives CAISPGTKGYTF.

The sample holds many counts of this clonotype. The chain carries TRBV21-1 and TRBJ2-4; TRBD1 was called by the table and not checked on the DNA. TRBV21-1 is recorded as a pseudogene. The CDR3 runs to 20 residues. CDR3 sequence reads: CASSSSGDRGLEPAKNIQYF. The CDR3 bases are TGTGCCAGCAGCTCATCGGGAGACAGGGGGCTTGAGCCGGCCAAAAACATTCAGTACTTC.

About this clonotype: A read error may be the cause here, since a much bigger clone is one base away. CDR3 DNA: TGTGCCAGCAGTGAAGCGACCGCCTTTTCACCCCTCCACTTT. Residues: CASSEATAFSPLHF. The chain is built from TRBV2 and TRBJ1-6; no definite D call. The CDR3 spans 14 residues. Trimming took 0 bases from V and 9 from J, leaving 9 bases between them. CDR1 is SNHLY and CDR2 is FYNNEI in the germline V gene.

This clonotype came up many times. CDR3 sequence: CSARRGNTGELFF. In DNA, the CDR3 is TGCAGTGCTAGACGCGGGAACACCGGGGAGCTGTTTTTT. The V call is TRBV20-1, the J call TRBJ2-2; D is uncertain. Trimming cost V 2 bases and J 1 base, with 5 bases left between them. The CDR3 extends over 13 amino acids. Looked up from germline, CDR1 is DFQATT and CDR2 is SNEGSKA (reference sequence).

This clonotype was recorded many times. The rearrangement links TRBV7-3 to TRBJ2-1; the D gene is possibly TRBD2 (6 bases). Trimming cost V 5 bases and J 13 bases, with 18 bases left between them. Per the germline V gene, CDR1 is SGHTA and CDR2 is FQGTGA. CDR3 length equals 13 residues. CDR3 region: CASSLGFGTEQFF. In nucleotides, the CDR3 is TGTGCCAGCAGCCTAGGTTTCGGGACTGAACAGTTCTTC.

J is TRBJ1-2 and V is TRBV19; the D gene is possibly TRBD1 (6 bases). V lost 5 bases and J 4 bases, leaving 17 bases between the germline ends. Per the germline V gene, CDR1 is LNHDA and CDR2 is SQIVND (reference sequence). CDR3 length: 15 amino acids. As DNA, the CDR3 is TGTGCCAGTAGTTCAGACAGGTTCTCCCTCTATGGCTACACCTTC. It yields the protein CASSSDRFSLYGYTF. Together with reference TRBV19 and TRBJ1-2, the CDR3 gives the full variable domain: DGGITQSPKYLFRKEGQNVTLSCEQNLNHDAMYWYRQDPGQGLRLIYYSQIVNDFQKGDIAEGYSVSREKKESFPLTVTSAQKNPTAFYLCASSSDRFSLYGYTFGSGTRLTVV.